This TCR beta chain is drawn from a study of beta chain features in type 1 diabetes. Points from the study as a whole: In the patient group, naive, central memory and Treg TCRB repertoires seemed more alike than in the healthy donor group. Cells expressing TCR highly could be over-represented by cDNA sequencing. More deletions and fewer insertions at VDJ junctions were seen in type 1 diabetes patients.

With regard to this clone: Its antigen is unknown.

Sequencing targeted expressed TCRB transcripts, as all isolated RNA had been reverse transcribed. Profiled with immunoSEQ multiplex PCR; TCRdb holds only in-frame clones, not every one. Here the sample spans approximately 38,000 clones, approximately 50% being singletons. Trimming cost V 4 bases and J 6 bases; bases outside gene matches: 9. Germline CDR1 and CDR2: SGHKS and YYEKEE (reference sequence). The CDR3 totals 15 residues. Stem cell-like memory, regulatory, central memory and naive CD4+ cells were sorted via CD45RO/CCR7/CD25/CD127/CD95/CD27. The receptor was isolated from a woman aged 18-29 years in good health. J is TRBJ2-1 and V is TRBV5-5; 8 bases map to TRBD1. Material for sequencing was central memory CD4+ T cells from blood. The CDR3 DNA sequence: TGTGCCAGCAGCCCGGACAGGGTTAACCTCAATGAGCAGTTCTTC. It is translated as CASSPDRVNLNEQFF.